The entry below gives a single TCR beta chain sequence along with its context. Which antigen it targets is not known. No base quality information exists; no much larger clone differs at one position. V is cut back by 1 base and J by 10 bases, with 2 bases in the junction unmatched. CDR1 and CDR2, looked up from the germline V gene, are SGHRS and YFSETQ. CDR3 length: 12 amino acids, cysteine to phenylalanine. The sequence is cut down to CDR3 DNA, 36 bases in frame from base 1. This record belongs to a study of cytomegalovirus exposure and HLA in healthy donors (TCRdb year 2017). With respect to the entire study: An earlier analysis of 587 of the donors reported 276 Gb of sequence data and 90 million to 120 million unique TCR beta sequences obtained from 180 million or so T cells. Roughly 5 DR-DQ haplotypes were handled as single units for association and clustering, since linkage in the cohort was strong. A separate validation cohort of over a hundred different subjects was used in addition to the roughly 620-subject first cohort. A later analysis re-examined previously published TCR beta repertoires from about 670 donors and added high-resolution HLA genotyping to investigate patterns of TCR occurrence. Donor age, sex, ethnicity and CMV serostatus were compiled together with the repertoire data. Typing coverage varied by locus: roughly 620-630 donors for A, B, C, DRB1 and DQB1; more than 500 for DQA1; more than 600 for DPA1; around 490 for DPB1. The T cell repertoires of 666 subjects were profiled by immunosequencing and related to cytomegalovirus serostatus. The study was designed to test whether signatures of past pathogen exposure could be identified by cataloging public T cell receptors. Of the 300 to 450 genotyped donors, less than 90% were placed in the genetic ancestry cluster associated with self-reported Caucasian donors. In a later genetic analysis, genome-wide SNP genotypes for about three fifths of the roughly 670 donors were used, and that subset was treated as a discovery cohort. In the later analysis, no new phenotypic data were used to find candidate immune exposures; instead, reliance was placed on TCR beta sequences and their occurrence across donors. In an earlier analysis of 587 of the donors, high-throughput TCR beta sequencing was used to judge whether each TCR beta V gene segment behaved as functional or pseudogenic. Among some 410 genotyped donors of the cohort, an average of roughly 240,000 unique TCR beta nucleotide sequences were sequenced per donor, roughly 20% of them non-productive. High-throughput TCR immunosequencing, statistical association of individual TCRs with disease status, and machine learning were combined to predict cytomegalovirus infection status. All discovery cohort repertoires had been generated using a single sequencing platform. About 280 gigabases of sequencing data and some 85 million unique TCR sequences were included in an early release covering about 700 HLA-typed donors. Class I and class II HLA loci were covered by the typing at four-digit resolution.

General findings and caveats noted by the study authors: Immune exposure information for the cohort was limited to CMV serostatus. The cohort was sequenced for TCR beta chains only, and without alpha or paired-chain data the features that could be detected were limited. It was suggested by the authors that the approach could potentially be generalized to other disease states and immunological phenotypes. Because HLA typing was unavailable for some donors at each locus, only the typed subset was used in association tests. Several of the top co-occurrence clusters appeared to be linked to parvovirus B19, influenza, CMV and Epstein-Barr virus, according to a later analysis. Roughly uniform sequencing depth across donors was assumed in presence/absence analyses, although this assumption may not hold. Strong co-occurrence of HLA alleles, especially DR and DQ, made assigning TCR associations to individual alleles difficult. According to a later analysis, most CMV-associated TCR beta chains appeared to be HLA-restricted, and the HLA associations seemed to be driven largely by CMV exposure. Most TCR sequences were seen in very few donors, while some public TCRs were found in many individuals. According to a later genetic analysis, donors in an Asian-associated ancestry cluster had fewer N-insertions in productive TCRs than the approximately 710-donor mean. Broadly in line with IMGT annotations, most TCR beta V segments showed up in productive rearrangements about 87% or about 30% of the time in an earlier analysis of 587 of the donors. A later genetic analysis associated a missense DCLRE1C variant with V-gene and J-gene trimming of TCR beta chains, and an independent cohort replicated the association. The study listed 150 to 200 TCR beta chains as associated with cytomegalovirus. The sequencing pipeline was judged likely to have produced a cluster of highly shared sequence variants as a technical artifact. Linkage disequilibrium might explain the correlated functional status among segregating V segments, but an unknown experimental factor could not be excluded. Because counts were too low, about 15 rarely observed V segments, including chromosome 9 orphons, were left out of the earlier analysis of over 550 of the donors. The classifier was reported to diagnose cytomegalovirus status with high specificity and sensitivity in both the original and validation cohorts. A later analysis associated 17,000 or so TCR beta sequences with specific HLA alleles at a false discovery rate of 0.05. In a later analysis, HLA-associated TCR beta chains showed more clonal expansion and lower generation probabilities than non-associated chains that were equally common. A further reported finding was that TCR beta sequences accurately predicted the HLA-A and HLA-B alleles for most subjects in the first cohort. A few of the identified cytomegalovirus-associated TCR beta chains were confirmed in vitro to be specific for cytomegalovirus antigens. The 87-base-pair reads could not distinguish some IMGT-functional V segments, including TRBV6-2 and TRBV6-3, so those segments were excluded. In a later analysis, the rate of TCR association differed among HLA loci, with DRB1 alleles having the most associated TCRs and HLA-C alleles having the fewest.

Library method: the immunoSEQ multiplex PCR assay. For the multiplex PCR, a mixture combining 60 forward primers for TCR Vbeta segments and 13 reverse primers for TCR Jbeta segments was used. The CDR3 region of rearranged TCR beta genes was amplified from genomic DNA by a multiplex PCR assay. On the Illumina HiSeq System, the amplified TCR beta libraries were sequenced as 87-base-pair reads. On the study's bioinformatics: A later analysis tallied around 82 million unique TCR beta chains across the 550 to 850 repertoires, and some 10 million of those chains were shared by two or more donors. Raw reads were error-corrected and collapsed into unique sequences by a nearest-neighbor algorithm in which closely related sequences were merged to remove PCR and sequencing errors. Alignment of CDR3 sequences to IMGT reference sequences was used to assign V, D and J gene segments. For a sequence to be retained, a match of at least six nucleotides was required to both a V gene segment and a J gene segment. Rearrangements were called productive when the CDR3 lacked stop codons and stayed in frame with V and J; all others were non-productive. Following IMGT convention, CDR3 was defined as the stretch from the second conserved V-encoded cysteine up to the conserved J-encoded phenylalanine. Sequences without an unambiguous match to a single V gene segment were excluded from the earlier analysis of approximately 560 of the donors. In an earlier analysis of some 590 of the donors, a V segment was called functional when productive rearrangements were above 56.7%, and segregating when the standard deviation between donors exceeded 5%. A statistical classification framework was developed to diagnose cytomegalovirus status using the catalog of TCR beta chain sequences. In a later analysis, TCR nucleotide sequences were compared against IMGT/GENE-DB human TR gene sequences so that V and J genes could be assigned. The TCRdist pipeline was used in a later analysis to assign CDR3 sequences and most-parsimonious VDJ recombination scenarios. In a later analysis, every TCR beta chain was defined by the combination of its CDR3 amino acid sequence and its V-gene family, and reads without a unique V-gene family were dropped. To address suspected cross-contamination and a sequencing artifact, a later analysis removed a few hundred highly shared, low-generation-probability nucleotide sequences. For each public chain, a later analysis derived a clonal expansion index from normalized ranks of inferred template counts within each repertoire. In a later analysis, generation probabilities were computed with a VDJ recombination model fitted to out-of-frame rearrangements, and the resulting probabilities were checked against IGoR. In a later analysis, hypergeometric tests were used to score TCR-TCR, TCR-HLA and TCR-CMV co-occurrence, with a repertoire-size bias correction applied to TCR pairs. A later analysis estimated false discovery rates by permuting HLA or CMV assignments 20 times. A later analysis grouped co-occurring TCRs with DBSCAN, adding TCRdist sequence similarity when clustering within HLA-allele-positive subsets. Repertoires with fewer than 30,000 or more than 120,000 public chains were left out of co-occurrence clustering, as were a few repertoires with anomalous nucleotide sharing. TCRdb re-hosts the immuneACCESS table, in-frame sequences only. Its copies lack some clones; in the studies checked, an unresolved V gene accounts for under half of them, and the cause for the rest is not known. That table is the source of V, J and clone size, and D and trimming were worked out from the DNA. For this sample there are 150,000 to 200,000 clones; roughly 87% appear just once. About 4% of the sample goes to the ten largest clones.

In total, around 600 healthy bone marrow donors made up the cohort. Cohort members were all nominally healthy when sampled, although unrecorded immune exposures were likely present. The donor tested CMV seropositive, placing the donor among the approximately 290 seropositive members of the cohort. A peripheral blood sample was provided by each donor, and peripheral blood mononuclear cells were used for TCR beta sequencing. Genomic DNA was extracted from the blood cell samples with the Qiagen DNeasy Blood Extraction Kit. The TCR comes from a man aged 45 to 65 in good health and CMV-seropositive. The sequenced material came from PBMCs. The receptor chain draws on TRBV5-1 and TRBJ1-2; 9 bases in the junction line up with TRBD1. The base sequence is TGCGCCAGCAGCTTGACAGGGGGCGACTACACCTTC. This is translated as CASSLTGGDYTF. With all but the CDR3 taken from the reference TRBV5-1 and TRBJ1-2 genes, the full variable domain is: KAGVTQTPRYLIKTRGQQVTLSCSPISGHRSVSWYQQTPGQGLQFLFEYFSETQRNKGNFPGRFSGRQFSNSRSEMNVSTLELGDSALYLCASSLTGGDYTFGSGTRLTVV.